This record looks at one T cell receptor beta chain sequence and its context. Sequenced material consisted of expressed TCRB transcripts (all of the isolated RNA was reverse transcribed). The repertoire was sequenced with immunoSEQ multiplex PCR; TCRdb's copy has only in-frame clones and lacks some. Altogether 250,000 to 300,000 clones are present, 8% being singletons, with the ten largest covering more than 0.8%. The sample comes from a study of beta chain features in type 1 diabetes. The material sequenced was central memory CD4+ T cells from blood. The origin of this receptor is a woman aged 18-35 years in good health.

CDR3 amino acids: CASSEGRSAQFF. For the CDR3, the DNA is TGCGCCAGCAGCGAAGGACGTAGTGCGCAGTTCTTC. This chain connects TRBV5-1 to TRBJ2-1, with D unresolved. In germline, CDR1 is SGHRS, CDR2 YFSETQ. Trimming left V 4 bases short and J 12 bases short, with 14 bases between. CDR3 length: 12 amino acids.